Shown below are 4 T cell receptor beta chains from a single sample sequenced in a study of identical twins (dated by TCRdb to 2016 to 2017). Library preparation used 5' RACE. The instrument was an Illumina HiSeq 2000. TCRdb itself trimmed the public reads at Q25 with fastp, ran MiXCR and retained productive beta chains. All rows with the same CDR3 protein become a single entry with the most common DNA and genes. The sample table records some 1,600,000 distinct CDR3 sequences; around a third of these occur just once. The ten largest clonotypes hold about 0.27% of the sample. Sequences were obtained from cord blood. Source of these receptors: a newborn girl in good health.

This clonotype was counted only a few times. The CDR3 here is CASIRTSYNEQFF. CDR3 in DNA: TGTGCCAGCATCCGGACTAGCTACAATGAGCAGTTCTTC. The chain carries TRBV12-3 or TRBV12-4 and TRBJ2-1, with 7 bases identical to TRBD2. The CDR3 covers 13 residues. V gave up 7 bases and J gave up 3 bases; unmatched junction bases: 3.

This clonotype has just a few counts. The rearrangement uses TRBV10-3 and TRBJ1-1; 8 positions match TRBD1. V lost 6 bases, J lost 3 bases, and 6 bases stayed unmatched. The CDR3 contains 14 residues. CDR1 and CDR2 from the germline V gene are ENHRY and SYGVKD. The CDR3 here is CAIRLDRAYTEAFF. The CDR3, as DNA: TGTGCCATCAGACTGGACAGGGCCTACACTGAAGCTTTCTTT.

This clonotype was recorded a few times. V gene TRBV20-1 combines with J gene TRBJ2-2, with D tentatively TRBD1 or TRBD2 (5 bases each). Germline lookup yields CDR1 DFQATT and CDR2 SNEGSKA (reference sequence). The length of the CDR3 is 15 residues. Trimming left V 5 bases short and J 0 bases short, with 13 bases between. Here the CDR3 reads CSASPGTANTGELFF. CDR3 bases: TGCAGTGCTTCACCCGGGACCGCGAACACCGGGGAGCTGTTTTTT.

This chain joins TRBV2 and TRBJ1-1, with TRBD1 matching 8 bases. Trimming took 6 bases from V and 4 from J; bases not matched to a gene: 13. The CDR3 totals 16 residues. Germline loops: CDR1 SNHLY, CDR2 FYNNEI. The CDR3 protein is CASRVTGQESVTEAFF. CDR3 DNA: TGTGCCAGCAGGGTTACGGGACAGGAGTCAGTCACTGAAGCTTTCTTT.